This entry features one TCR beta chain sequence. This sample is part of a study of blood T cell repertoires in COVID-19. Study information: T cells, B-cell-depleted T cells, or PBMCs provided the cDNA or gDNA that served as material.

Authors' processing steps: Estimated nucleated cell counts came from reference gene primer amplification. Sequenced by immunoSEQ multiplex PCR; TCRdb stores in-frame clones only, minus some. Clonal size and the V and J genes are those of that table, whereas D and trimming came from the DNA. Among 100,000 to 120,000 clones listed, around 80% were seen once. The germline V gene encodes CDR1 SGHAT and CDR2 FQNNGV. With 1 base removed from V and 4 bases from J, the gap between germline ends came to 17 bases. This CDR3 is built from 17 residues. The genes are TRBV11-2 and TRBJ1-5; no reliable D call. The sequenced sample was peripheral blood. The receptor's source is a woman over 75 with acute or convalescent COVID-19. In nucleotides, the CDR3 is TGTGCCAGCAGCTTAGGTCAGTTCCAGGTGGTGAATCAGCCCCAGCATTTT. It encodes CASSLGQFQVVNQPQHF.